The 14 T cell receptor beta chains in this list originate from one sample, sequenced in a study of blood T cell repertoires in COVID-19. Profiled with immunoSEQ multiplex PCR; TCRdb holds only in-frame clones, not every one. The repertoire holds over 50,000 clones, with roughly 86% as singletons. Sequenced input: peripheral blood. The receptors stem from a human donor in a cohort sampled during active COVID-19.

The chain links TRBV11-2 to TRBJ1-3; weak D call: TRBD1 (5 bases). Between the trimmed V and J ends, which lost 2 bases and 1 base, there was a span of 12 bases. This CDR3 has 16 residues. Per the germline V gene, CDR1 is SGHAT and CDR2 is FQNNGV. The CDR3 region has the DNA TGTGCCAGCAGCTTATATGGGACTCATTCTGGAAACACCATATATTTT. Protein sequence: CASSLYGTHSGNTIYF.

The chain joins TRBV2 to TRBJ2-5, with D possibly TRBD2 on 6 matching bases. Germline CDR1 and CDR2: SNHLY and FYNNEI. The V end lost 3 bases, the J end lost 5 bases, and 16 bases lay between the germline ends. The CDR3 contains 15 residues. CDR3 in DNA: TGTGCCAGCAGTGACGGGAGCATATTAGGGGAGACCCAGTACTTC. Residues: CASSDGSILGETQYF. Supplemented by reference TRBV2 and TRBJ2-5, the full variable domain reads EPEVTQTPSHQVTQMGQEVILRCVPISNHLYFYWYRQILGQKVEFLVSFYNNEISEKSEIFDDQFSVERPDGSNFTLKIRSTKLEDSAMYFCASSDGSILGETQYFGPGTRLLVL.

This chain uses TRBV19 with TRBJ1-6; 7 bases fit TRBD1. V shed 3 bases and J 7 bases; nucleotides not matched to a gene: 6. CDR1 is LNHDA and CDR2 is SQIVND in the germline V gene (reference sequence). The CDR3 length is 15 residues. The CDR3 spells CASSIGSGGNSPLHF. CDR3 nucleotides: TGTGCCAGTAGTATCGGCTCAGGGGGGAATTCACCCCTCCACTTT.

This clone was recorded only once. The J gene is TRBJ1-2, the V gene TRBV5-1; D is unresolved. In germline, CDR1 is SGHRS, CDR2 YFSETQ. The V and J ends lost 1 base and 5 bases respectively, with 9 bases between them. The CDR3 has 13 residues. The CDR3 DNA sequence: TGCGCCAGCAGCTTGTCCGCGACATATGGCTACACCTTC. Translating it yields CASSLSATYGYTF.

The CDR3 DNA is TGTGCCAGCAGTTATACGACGACAGGGACGAACACTGAAGCTTTCTTT. As protein: CASSYTTTGTNTEAFF. V gene TRBV6-5 combines with J gene TRBJ1-1; 7 nucleotides line up with TRBD1. Trimming took 3 bases from V and 1 from J; bases not matched to a gene: 8. The CDR3 is 16 residues long. Germline CDR1 MNHEY, CDR2 SVGAGI.

The rearrangement uses TRBV28 and TRBJ2-1; the match to TRBD2 covers 9 bases. The CDR3 loop spans 14 amino acids. Germline CDR1 reads MDHEN; CDR2 reads SYDVKM. J gave up 9 bases and V 4 bases, and 7 bases lay outside the gene matches. CDR3 bases: TGTGCCAGCAGTTCGGGCGGGAGGGCCGTTGAGCAGTTCTTC. It is translated as CASSSGGRAVEQFF.

The V and J genes are TRBV3-1 (or the pseudogene TRBV3-2) and TRBJ2-1, with TRBD2 identical over 10 bases. The germline CDR1 and CDR2 sequences are LGHDT and YNNKEL (reference sequence). The junction had 6 bases not matched to a gene; V was cut back by 1 base and J by 6 bases. The CDR3 has 16 residues. CDR3 sequence (DNA): TGTGCCAGCAGCCAAGCCGGGACTAGCGTGTCCAATGAGCAGTTCTTC. Encoded protein: CASSQAGTSVSNEQFF.

The J gene is TRBJ2-7, the V gene TRBV7-9; TRBD2 agrees at 7 bases. The CDR3 is made up of 15 amino acids. The junction had 9 bases not matched to a gene; V was cut back by 5 bases and J by 2 bases. CDR1 and CDR2 from the germline V gene are SEHNR and FQNEAQ (reference sequence). The DNA of the CDR3 is TGTGCCAGCAGCGGCGGCCTAGCGGAGGCCTACGAGCAGTACTTC. Translated: CASSGGLAEAYEQYF.

V usage is TRBV9 and J usage is TRBJ1-1; unclear D gene. The CDR3 contains 14 residues. Trimming cost V 0 bases and J 0 bases, with 6 bases left between them. From germline, CDR1 is SGDLS and CDR2 YYNGEE. This chain's CDR3 is CASSVAIMNTEAFF. The CDR3 coding sequence is TGTGCCAGCAGCGTAGCCATCATGAACACTGAAGCTTTCTTT.

J is TRBJ2-1 and V is TRBV15, with D maybe TRBD2 (6 bases). There are 14 residues in the CDR3. CDR1 is LNHNV and CDR2 is YYDKDF in the germline V gene (reference sequence). Trimming left V 3 bases short and J 1 base short, with 7 bases between. This CDR3 is CATSSGRSYNEQFF. DNA of the CDR3: TGTGCCACCAGCAGCGGGAGATCCTACAATGAGCAGTTCTTC.

CDR3 DNA sequence: TGTGCCAGCAGCCAAGATGGTACGGGAGGACTAGGCAATGAGCAGTTCTTC. It encodes CASSQDGTGGLGNEQFF. The chain couples TRBV14 to TRBJ2-1; 7 bases are a match to TRBD2. The CDR3 length is 17 residues. The V and J ends lost 0 bases and 6 bases, in that order; junction bases with no gene match: 11. Germline assignment: CDR1 SGHDN and CDR2 FVKESK.

V and J are TRBV4-2 and TRBJ2-1; 9 nucleotides align to TRBD1. This CDR3 has 15 amino acids. After removal of 4 bases from V and 4 bases from J, the junction contained 5 bases not matched to a gene. Germline CDR1 reads LGHNA; CDR2 reads YNFKEQ. The CDR3 is CASSPGTGRYNEQFF. The DNA for the CDR3 is TGTGCCAGCAGCCCCGGGACAGGGAGATACAATGAGCAGTTCTTC.

The chain employs TRBV4-1 and TRBJ1-1, with a weak D call TRBD1 (6 bases). The CDR3 consists of 13 residues. The ends were cut back, 3 bases at V and 1 base at J, with 6 bases in the middle. Looked up from germline, CDR1 is MGHRA and CDR2 is YSYEKL. The CDR3 sequence is CASSQTGNTEAFF. In nucleotides, the CDR3 is TGCGCCAGCAGCCAGACAGGGAACACTGAAGCTTTCTTT.

This clone was observed a few times. The chain links TRBV28 to TRBJ1-4, with 8 bases lining up with TRBD1. The J segment lost 3 bases and the V segment lost 6 bases, leaving 9 bases of the junction unmatched. The CDR3 covers 16 residues. Germline CDR1 reads MDHEN; CDR2 reads SYDVKM. The DNA for the CDR3 is TGTGCCAGCAGCCTACGACAGGGGAGGGCTAATGAAAAACTGTTTTTT. Residues: CASSLRQGRANEKLFF.